This note documents a single T cell receptor beta chain sequence. Its specificity is unknown. The data originate from a study of cytomegalovirus exposure and HLA in healthy donors. A multiplex PCR was run with 60 Vbeta primers and 13 Jbeta primers. Profiled with immunoSEQ multiplex PCR; TCRdb holds only in-frame clones, not every one. The profile shows some 150,000 clones, around 77% of them singletons. General observations from the study: Some highly shared sequence variants likely arose as a pipeline artifact. Clonal expansion, a later analysis showed, was greater in HLA-associated TCR beta chains than in equally common others.

This CDR3 contains 15 residues. Deletions cut 6 bases from V and 1 base from J, with 15 bases between. Germline V CDR1 and CDR2: LNHDA, SQIVND (reference sequence). This chain joins TRBV19 and TRBJ1-1, with a weak D call TRBD1 (6 bases). The sequenced sample consisted of PBMCs. The clonotype comes from a woman between 50 and 59 years old in good health and CMV-seronegative. In DNA form, the CDR3 reads TGTGCCAGTAGGTACCCAGGGGTAAAGAACACTGAAGCTTTCTTT. Translating gives CASRYPGVKNTEAFF. Variable domain in full (rest from reference TRBV19 and TRBJ1-1): DGGITQSPKYLFRKEGQNVTLSCEQNLNHDAMYWYRQDPGQGLRLIYYSQIVNDFQKGDIAEGYSVSREKKESFPLTVTSAQKNPTAFYLCASRYPGVKNTEAFFGQGTRLTVV.